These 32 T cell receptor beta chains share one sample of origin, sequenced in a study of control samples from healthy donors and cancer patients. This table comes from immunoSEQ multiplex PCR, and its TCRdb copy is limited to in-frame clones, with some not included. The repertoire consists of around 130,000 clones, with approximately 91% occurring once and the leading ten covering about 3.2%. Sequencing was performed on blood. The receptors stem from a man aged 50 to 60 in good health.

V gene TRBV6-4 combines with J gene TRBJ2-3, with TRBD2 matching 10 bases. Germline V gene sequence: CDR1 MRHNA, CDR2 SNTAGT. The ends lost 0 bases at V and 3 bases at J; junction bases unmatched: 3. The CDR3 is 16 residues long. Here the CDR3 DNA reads TGTGCCAGCAGTGACTCGGCTAGCGGGGGTACAGATACGCAGTATTTT. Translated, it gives CASSDSASGGTDTQYF.

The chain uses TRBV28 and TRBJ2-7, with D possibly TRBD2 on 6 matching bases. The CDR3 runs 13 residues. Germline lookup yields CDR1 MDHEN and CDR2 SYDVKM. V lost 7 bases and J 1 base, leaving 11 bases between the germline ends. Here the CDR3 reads CASTRGGSYEQYF. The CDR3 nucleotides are TGTGCCAGCACGCGGGGTGGATCCTACGAGCAGTACTTC.

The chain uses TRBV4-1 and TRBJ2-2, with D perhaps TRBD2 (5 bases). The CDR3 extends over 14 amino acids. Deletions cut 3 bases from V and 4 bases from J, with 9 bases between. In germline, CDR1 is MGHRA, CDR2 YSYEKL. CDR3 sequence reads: CASSQKEGTGELFF. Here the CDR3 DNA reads TGCGCCAGCAGCCAGAAAGAGGGCACCGGGGAGCTGTTTTTT.

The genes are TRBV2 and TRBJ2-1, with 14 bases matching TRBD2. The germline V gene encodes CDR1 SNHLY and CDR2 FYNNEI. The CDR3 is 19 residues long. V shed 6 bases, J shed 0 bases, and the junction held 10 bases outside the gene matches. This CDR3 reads CASREPTSGGGSSYNEQFF. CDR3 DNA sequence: TGTGCCAGCAGGGAACCGACTAGCGGGGGGGGTAGCTCCTACAATGAGCAGTTCTTC.

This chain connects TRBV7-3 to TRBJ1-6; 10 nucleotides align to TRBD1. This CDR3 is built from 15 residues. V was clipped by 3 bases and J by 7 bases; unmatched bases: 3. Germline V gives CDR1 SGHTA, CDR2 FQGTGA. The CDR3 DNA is TGTGCCAGCAGCTTTTCGGGACAGGGGAATTCACCCCTCCACTTT. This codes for CASSFSGQGNSPLHF.

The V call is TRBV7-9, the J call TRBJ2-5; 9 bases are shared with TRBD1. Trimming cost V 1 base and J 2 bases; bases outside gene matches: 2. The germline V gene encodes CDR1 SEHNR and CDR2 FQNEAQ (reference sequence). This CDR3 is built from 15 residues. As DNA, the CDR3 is TGTGCCAGCAGCTTAGGACAGGGGGGACAAGAGACCCAGTACTTC. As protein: CASSLGQGGQETQYF. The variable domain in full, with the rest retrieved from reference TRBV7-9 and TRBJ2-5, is DTGVSQNPRHKITKRGQNVTFRCDPISEHNRLYWYRQTLGQGPEFLTYFQNEAQLEKSRLLSDRFSAERPKGSFSTLEIQRTEQGDSAMYLCASSLGQGGQETQYFGPGTRLLVL.

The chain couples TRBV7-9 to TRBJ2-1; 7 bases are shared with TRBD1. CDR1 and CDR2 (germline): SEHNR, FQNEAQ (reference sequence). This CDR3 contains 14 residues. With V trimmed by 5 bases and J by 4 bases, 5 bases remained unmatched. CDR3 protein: CASSPGQIYNEQFF. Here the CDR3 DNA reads TGTGCCAGCAGCCCGGGACAGATATACAATGAGCAGTTCTTC.

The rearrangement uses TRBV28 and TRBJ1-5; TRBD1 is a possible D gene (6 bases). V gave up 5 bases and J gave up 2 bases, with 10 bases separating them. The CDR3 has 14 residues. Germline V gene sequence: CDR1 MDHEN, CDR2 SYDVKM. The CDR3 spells CASSNRQGNQPQHF. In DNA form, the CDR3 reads TGTGCCAGCAGTAACCGACAGGGCAATCAGCCCCAGCATTTT. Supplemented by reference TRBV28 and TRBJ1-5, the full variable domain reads DVKVTQSSRYLVKRTGEKVFLECVQDMDHENMFWYRQDPGLGLRLIYFSYDVKMKEKGDIPEGYSVSREKKERFSLILESASTNQTSMYLCASSNRQGNQPQHFGDGTRLSIL.

The chain's CDR3 is CASSPGLSAEAFF. In nucleotides, the CDR3 is TGTGCCAGCAGCCCAGGGTTAAGCGCTGAAGCTTTCTTT. V usage is TRBV13 and J usage is TRBJ1-1, with a tentative D call TRBD1 (5 bases). CDR1 and CDR2 from the germline V gene are PRHDT and FYEKMQ (reference sequence). The V end lost 5 bases, the J end lost 6 bases, and 13 bases lay between the germline ends. The CDR3 is 13 residues long.

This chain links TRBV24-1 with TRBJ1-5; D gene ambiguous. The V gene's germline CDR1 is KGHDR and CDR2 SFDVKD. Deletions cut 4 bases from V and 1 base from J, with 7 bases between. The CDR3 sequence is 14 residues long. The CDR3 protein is CATSEGYSNQPQHF. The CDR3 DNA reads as TGTGCCACCAGTGAGGGTTACAGCAATCAGCCCCAGCATTTT.

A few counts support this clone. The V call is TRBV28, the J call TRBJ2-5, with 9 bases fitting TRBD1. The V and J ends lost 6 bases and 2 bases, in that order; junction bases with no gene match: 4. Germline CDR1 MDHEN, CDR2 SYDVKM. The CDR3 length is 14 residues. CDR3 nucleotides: TGTGCCAGCAGAACAGGGGGCTGGCAAGAGACCCAGTACTTC. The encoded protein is CASRTGGWQETQYF.

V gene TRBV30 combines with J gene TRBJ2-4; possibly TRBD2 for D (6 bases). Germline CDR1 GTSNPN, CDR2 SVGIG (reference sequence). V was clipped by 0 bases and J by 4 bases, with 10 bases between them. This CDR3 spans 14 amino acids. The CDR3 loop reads CAWSVRGTKNIQYF. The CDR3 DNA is TGTGCCTGGAGTGTACGGGGGACGAAAAACATTCAGTACTTC.

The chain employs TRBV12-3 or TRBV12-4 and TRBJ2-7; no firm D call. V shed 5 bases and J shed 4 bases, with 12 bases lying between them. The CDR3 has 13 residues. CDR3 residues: CASSPQGFYEQYF. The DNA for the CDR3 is TGTGCCAGCAGTCCCCAAGGGTTTTACGAGCAGTACTTC.

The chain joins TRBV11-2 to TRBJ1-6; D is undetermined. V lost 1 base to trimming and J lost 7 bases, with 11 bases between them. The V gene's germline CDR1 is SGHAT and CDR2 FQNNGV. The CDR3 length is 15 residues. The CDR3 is CASSLVAYGNSPLHF. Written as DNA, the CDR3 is TGTGCCAGCAGCTTAGTAGCGTATGGCAATTCACCCCTCCACTTT.

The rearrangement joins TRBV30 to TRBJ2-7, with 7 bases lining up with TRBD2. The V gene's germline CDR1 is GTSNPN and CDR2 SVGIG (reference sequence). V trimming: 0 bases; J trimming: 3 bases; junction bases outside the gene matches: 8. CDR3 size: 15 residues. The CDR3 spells CAWSVQWGGHYEQYF. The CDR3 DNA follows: TGTGCCTGGAGTGTACAGTGGGGGGGTCACTACGAGCAGTACTTC.

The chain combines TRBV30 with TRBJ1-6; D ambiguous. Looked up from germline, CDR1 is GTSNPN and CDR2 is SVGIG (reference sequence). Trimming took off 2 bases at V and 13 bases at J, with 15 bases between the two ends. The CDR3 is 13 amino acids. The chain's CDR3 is CAWSPDGGSPLHF. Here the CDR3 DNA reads TGTGCCTGGAGTCCAGACGGAGGGAGCCCCCTCCACTTT.

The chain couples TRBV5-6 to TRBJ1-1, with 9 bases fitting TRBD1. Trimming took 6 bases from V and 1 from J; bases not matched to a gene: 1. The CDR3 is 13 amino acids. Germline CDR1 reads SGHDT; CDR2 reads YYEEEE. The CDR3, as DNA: TGTGCCAGCAAGGGACAGGGGAACACTGAAGCTTTCTTT. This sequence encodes CASKGQGNTEAFF. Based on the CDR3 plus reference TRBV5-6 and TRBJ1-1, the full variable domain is DAGVTQSPTHLIKTRGQQVTLRCSPKSGHDTVSWYQQALGQGPQFIFQYYEEEERQRGNFPDRFSGHQFPNYSSELNVNALLLGDSALYLCASKGQGNTEAFFGQGTRLTVV.

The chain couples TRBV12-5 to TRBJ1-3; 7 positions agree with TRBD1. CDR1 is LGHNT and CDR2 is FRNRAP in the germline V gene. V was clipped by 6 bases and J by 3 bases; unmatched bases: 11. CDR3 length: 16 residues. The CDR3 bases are TGTGCTAGTGGGTCCTCTGACAGGGTCAGTGGAAACACCATATATTTT. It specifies CASGSSDRVSGNTIYF.

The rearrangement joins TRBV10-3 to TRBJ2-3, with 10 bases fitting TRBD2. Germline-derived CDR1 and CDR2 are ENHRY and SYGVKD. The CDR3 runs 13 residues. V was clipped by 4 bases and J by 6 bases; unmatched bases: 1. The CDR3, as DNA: TGTGCCATCAGTGTGACTAGCGGGGATACGCAGTATTTT. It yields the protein CAISVTSGDTQYF.

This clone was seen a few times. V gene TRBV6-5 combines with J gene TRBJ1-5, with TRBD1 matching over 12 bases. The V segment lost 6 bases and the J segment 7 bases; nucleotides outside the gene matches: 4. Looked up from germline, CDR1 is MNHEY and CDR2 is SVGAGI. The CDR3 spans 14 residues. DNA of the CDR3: TGTGCCAGCAGCGGGACAGGGGGCGGGCAGCCCCAGCATTTT. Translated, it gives CASSGTGGGQPQHF.

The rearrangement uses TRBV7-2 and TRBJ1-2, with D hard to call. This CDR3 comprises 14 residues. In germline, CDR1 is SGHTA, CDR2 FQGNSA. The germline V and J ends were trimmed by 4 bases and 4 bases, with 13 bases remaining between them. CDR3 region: CASSSDLKIYGYTF. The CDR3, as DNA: TGTGCCAGCAGCTCAGACCTAAAAATCTATGGCTACACCTTC. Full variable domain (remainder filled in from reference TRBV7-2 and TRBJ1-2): GAGVSQSPSNKVTEKGKDVELRCDPISGHTALYWYRQSLGQGLEFLIYFQGNSAPDKSGLPSDRFSAERTGGSVSTLTIQRTQQEDSAVYLCASSSDLKIYGYTFGSGTRLTVV.

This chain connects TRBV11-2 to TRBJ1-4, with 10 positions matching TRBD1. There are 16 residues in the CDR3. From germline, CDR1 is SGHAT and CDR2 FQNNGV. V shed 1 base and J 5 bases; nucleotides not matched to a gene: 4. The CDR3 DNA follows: TGTGCCAGCAGCTTAGCACCGGGACAGGGGAATGAAAAACTGTTTTTT. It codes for CASSLAPGQGNEKLFF.

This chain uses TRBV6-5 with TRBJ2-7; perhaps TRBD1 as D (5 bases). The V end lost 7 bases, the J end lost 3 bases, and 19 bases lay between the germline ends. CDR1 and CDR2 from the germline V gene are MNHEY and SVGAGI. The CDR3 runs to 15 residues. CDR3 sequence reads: CASNPGGQGFYEQYF. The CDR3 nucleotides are TGTGCCAGCAACCCAGGTGGTCAGGGCTTCTACGAGCAGTACTTC.

The CDR3 loop reads CASSTGTGEYGYTF. DNA of the CDR3: TGCGCCAGCAGCACCGGGACAGGAGAATATGGCTACACCTTC. The J gene is TRBJ1-2, the V gene TRBV5-1, with 8 bases matching TRBD1. J lost 5 bases, V lost 4 bases, and 7 bases had no gene match. Germline CDR1 is SGHRS and CDR2 is YFSETQ. This CDR3 is 14 amino acids long.

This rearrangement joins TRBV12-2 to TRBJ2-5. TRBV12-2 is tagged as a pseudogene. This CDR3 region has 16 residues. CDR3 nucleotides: TGTGCAAGTCGCTTAGCGGAGGGACACGGACAAGAGACCCAGTACTTC. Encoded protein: CASRLAEGHGQETQYF.

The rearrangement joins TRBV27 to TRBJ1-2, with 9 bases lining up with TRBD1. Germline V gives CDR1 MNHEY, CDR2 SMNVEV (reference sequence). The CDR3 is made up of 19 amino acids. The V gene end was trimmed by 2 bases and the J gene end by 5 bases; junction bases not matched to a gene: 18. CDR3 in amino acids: CASSLRRTGDVGSSYGYTF. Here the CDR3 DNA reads TGTGCCAGCAGTTTACGCCGGACAGGGGATGTTGGATCTTCGTATGGCTACACCTTC.

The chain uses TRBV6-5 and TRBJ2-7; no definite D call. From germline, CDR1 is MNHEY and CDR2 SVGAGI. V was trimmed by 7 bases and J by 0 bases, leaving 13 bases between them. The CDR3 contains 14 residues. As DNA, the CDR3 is TGTGCCAGCACGGATGTCCTGAGCTCCTACGAGCAGTACTTC. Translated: CASTDVLSSYEQYF.

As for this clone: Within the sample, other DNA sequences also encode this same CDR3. CDR3 DNA sequence: TGCAGCGTTGAAGTCCGGGGGGTGCACTCTAGCTCCTATAATTCACCCCTCCACTTT. Amino acids: CSVEVRGVHSSSYNSPLHF. The chain links TRBV29-1 to TRBJ1-6, with a weak D call TRBD1 (5 bases). V was shortened by 1 base and J by 0 bases, with 19 bases between the two germline ends. CDR1 is SQVTM and CDR2 is ANQGSEA in the germline V gene. CDR3 length equals 19 residues.

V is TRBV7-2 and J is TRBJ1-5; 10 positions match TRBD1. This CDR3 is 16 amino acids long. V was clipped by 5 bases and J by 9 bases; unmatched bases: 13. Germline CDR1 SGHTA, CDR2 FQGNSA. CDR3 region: CASSQTGGQGIGPQHF. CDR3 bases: TGTGCCAGCAGCCAAACCGGGGGACAGGGGATCGGGCCCCAGCATTTT.

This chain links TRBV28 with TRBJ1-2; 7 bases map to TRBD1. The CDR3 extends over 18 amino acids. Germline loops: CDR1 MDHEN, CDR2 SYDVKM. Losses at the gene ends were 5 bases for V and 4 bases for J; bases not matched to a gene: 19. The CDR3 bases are TGTGCCAGCAGTCCAATTTGGGATCGTAACTCAGGGGGCTATGGCTACACCTTC. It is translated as CASSPIWDRNSGGYGYTF.

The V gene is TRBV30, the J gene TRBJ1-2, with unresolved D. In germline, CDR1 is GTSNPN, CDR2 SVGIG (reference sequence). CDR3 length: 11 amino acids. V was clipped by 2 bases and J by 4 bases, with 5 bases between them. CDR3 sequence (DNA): TGTGCCTGGAGTCCTATCTATGGCTACACCTTC. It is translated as CAWSPIYGYTF. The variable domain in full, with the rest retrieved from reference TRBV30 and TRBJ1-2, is SQTIHQWPATLVQPVGSPLSLECTVEGTSNPNLYWYRQAAGRGLQLLFYSVGIGQISSEVPQNLSASRPQDRQFILSSKKLLLSDSGFYLCAWSPIYGYTFGSGTRLTVV.

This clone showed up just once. CDR3 amino acids: CASSAEDGSPLHF. The CDR3 DNA is TGTGCCAGCAGTGCAGAAGACGGGTCACCCCTCCACTTT. This chain connects TRBV2 to TRBJ1-6; D call uncertain. Trimming took off 4 bases at V and 10 bases at J, with 11 bases between the two ends. This CDR3 spans 13 amino acids. From germline, CDR1 is SNHLY and CDR2 FYNNEI.